These 10 T cell receptor beta chains share one sample of origin, sequenced in a study. Using its own MiXCR run on the reads, TCRdb lists one record per CDR3 protein. The sample lists 3,400 or so distinct CDR3 sequences, 9.8% occurring once. Sequencing used CD4+ T cells from synovial fluid. These receptors all come from a human donor with rheumatoid arthritis.

This clonotype occurred a few times. The chain links TRBV12-3 or TRBV12-4 to TRBJ2-6, with D hard to call. V was clipped by 4 bases and J by 3 bases, with 16 bases between them. The CDR3 length is 17 residues. The CDR3 protein is CASSSMGSFHGANVLTF. The CDR3 DNA reads as TGTGCCAGCAGTTCCATGGGCTCATTCCATGGGGCCAACGTCCTGACTTTC.

This clonotype is large within its sample. The chain carries TRBV20-1 and TRBJ1-5, with D uncertain. Germline loops: CDR1 DFQATT, CDR2 SNEGSKA (reference sequence). V lost 0 bases and J 6 bases, leaving 12 bases between the germline ends. This CDR3 spans 14 amino acids. The CDR3 loop reads CSAREGSAGQPQHF. CDR3 bases: TGCAGTGCTAGAGAGGGCAGCGCGGGTCAGCCCCAGCATTTT.

Sample share makes this clonotype medium-sized. The chain joins TRBV15 to TRBJ2-1; 8 nucleotides align to TRBD1. The CDR3 extends over 16 amino acids. V trimming: 1 base; J trimming: 2 bases; junction bases outside the gene matches: 4. Germline CDR1 reads LNHNV; CDR2 reads YYDKDF (reference sequence). Here the CDR3 DNA reads TGTGCCACCAGCAGAGGACAGGGGCCCCCCTACAATGAGCAGTTCTTC. It is translated as CATSRGQGPPYNEQFF.

Within the sample, this clonotype is medium-sized (0.01 to 0.1%). V usage is TRBV2 and J usage is TRBJ2-6, with TRBD1 identical over 10 bases. Germline CDR1 and CDR2: SNHLY and FYNNEI. The CDR3 is 16 amino acids. The junction had 1 base not matched to a gene; V was cut back by 5 bases and J by 0 bases. As DNA, the CDR3 is TGTGCCAGCAGTAGGGACAGGGGCTCTGGGGCCAACGTCCTGACTTTC. Translation: CASSRDRGSGANVLTF.

By share, this clonotype counts as medium-sized. The genes are TRBV28 and TRBJ2-7, with 9 bases identical to TRBD2. V dropped 6 bases and J dropped 1; count of bases not matched to a gene: 7. This CDR3 is 15 amino acids long. From germline, CDR1 is MDHEN and CDR2 SYDVKM. CDR3 amino acids: CASSGSGSLSYEQYF. The CDR3 DNA sequence: TGTGCCAGCAGCGGTAGCGGGAGTCTTTCCTACGAGCAGTACTTC.

This clonotype rates as medium-sized. The chain carries TRBV6-6 and TRBJ2-7; D is unclear. The germline V gene has CDR1 MNHNY and CDR2 SVGAGI (reference sequence). Between the trimmed V and J ends, which lost 7 bases and 1 base, there was a span of 8 bases. The CDR3 runs 12 residues. CDR3 in DNA: TGTGCCAGCACCGACAATTCCTACGAGCAGTACTTC. Protein sequence: CASTDNSYEQYF.

This clonotype ranks as medium-sized. The V and J genes are TRBV28 and TRBJ2-3, with 8 bases aligning to TRBD2. The CDR3 is 15 residues long. The V segment lost 3 bases and the J segment 4 bases; nucleotides outside the gene matches: 6. Per germline, CDR1 MDHEN and CDR2 SYDVKM. The CDR3 DNA reads as TGTGCCAGCAGTTTTCGGCGGGAGGTCGCAGATACGCAGTATTTT. The encoded protein is CASSFRREVADTQYF.

This clonotype is judged medium-sized. The chain employs TRBV20-1 and TRBJ1-1; TRBD1 agrees at 8 bases. Germline V gene data show CDR1 as DFQATT and CDR2 as SNEGSKA (reference sequence). The trim removed 5 bases at V and 3 bases at J, leaving 5 bases unmatched. The CDR3 consists of 13 residues. The CDR3: CSAPTGGDTEAFF. CDR3 sequence (DNA): TGCAGTGCTCCTACAGGGGGTGACACTGAAGCTTTCTTT.

Ten or more counts support this clonotype. The rearrangement joins TRBV3-1 to TRBJ2-1; TRBD2 aligns across 8 bases. CDR3 length equals 15 residues. Germline lookup yields CDR1 LGHDT and CDR2 YNNKEL (reference sequence). Trimming at V came to 4 bases and at J to 6 bases, leaving 8 bases not matched to a gene. The CDR3 DNA reads as TGTGCCAGCAGCCGTGAGGGACTAGTCATCAATGAGCAGTTCTTC. This gives the protein CASSREGLVINEQFF.

The gene calls are TRBV20-1 and TRBJ2-7, with a weak D call TRBD2 (6 bases). CDR3 length: 14 residues. Trimming took 1 base from V and 6 from J, leaving 16 bases between them. Germline CDR1 is DFQATT and CDR2 is SNEGSKA (reference sequence). CDR3 in amino acids: CSARGYRREGEQYF. CDR3 coding DNA: TGCAGTGCTAGAGGATACAGGAGGGAAGGCGAGCAGTACTTC.